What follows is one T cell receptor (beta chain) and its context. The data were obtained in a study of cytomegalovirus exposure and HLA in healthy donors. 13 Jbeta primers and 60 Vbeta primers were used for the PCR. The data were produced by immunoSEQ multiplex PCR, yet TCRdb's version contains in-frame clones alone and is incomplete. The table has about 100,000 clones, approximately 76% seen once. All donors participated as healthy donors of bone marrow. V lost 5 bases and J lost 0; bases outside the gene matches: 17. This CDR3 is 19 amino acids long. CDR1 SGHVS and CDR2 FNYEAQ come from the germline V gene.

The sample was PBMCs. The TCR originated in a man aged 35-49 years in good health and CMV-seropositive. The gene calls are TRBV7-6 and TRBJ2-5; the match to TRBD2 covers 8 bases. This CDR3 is CASSPREIGTRLYQETQYF. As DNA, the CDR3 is TGTGCCAGCAGCCCTAGAGAAATCGGGACTAGACTGTACCAAGAGACCCAGTACTTC.